The rows below give T cell receptor beta chains drawn from one sample of a study of blood T cells in healthy people across ages. TCRdb recomputed calls from the 5' RACE reads with MiXCR, one row per CDR3 protein. The profile shows about 580,000 distinct CDR3 sequences, 40% to 50% of them singletons. Sequencing was performed on blood. These receptor sequences come from an elderly man in good health. CDR3s include the opening cysteine and the closing phenylalanine or tryptophan. The D gene is left open where the match is weak. Clone size is shown for a subset of rows, as once, few, many or a class of expanded clone.

d_gene | j_gene | v_gene | abundance | CDR3nt | CDR3aa
NA | TRBJ2-1 | TRBV7-2 | NA | TGTGCCAGCAGCTTAGATACTAGGACCTTTAATGAGCAGTTCTTC | CASSLDTRTFNEQFF
NA | TRBJ2-3 | TRBV6-6 | many | TGTGCCAGCAGTCCAGGGGTCGGGTTAACGCAGTATTTT | CASSPGVGLTQYF
TRBD2 | TRBJ2-3 | TRBV7-2 | few | TGTGCCAGCAGCCCCGGGGTAGCGGGTGGTCCCAGCACAGATACGCAGTATTTT | CASSPGVAGGPSTDTQYF
NA | TRBJ2-7 | TRBV7-2 | NA | TGTGCCAGCAGCTTAGATCGCCGAGAGCAGTACTTC | CASSLDRREQYF
NA | TRBJ2-2 | TRBV9 | NA | TGTGCCAGCAGCGTAGCTCGATGGGGAGGGAACACCGGGGAGCTGTTTTTT | CASSVARWGGNTGELFF
NA | TRBJ1-1 | TRBV6-5 | NA | TGTGCCAGCAGTTACTCGGGGGTGAGGAACACTGAAGCTTTCTTT | CASSYSGVRNTEAFF
NA | TRBJ1-1 | TRBV29-1 | many | TGCAGCGTTGTCAGTCCGGGGAACACTGAAGCTTTCTTT | CSVVSPGNTEAFF
NA | TRBJ2-7 | TRBV5-1 | NA | TGCGCCAGCAGCTTGGATTTGGCAGGGGCGTCCTACAATGAGCAGTACTTC | CASSLDLAGASYNEQYF
TRBD1 | TRBJ2-7 | TRBV10-3 | NA | TGTGCCATCCGTACAGGGGAAAGGGGGTACTTC | CAIRTGERGYF
TRBD2 | TRBJ2-7 | TRBV5-1 | NA | TGCGCCAGCAGCTGGACTAGCGGGGCCTACGAGCAGTACTTC | CASSWTSGAYEQYF
TRBD1 | TRBJ2-3 | TRBV5-1 | NA | TGCGCCAGCAGCTCCCGGGACAGCAACACAGATACGCAGTATTTT | CASSSRDSNTDTQYF
NA | TRBJ2-7 | TRBV6-1 | few | TGTGCCAGCAGTGAAAAAAGACGAGCTCTAGTCTACGAGCAGTACTTC | CASSEKRRALVYEQYF
TRBD2 | TRBJ2-5 | TRBV20-1 | NA | TGCAGTGCCGAGGGGGTAGCGGGGGAAATAAAAGAGACCCAGTACTTC | CSAEGVAGEIKETQYF
NA | TRBJ2-7 | TRBV20-1 | few | TGCAGTGCCCCCGACCTATACGAGCAGTACTTC | CSAPDLYEQYF
TRBD1 | TRBJ2-3 | TRBV6-6 | few | TGTGCCAGCAGGACGACAGGGGTGAGAGATACGCAGTATTTT | CASRTTGVRDTQYF
NA | TRBJ2-5 | TRBV28 | once | TGTGCCAGCAGTTTAATTTACGACCATTCAAAGGAGACCCAGTACTTC | CASSLIYDHSKETQYF
NA | TRBJ2-7 | TRBV27 | few | TGTGCCAGCGGCGGCGGCTTACATTACGAGCAGTACTTC | CASGGGLHYEQYF
NA | TRBJ2-5 | TRBV9 | NA | TGTGCCAGCAGCGCAGACCCCCACCAAGAGACCCAGTACTTC | CASSADPHQETQYF
TRBD1 | TRBJ2-7 | TRBV28 | NA | TGTGCCAGCAGTTTGTTCGGACAGGGCACCTACGAGCAGTACTTC | CASSLFGQGTYEQYF
TRBD2 | TRBJ2-7 | TRBV28 | NA | TGTGCCAGCTTGGGACTAGCGGCCTCCTACGAGCAGTACTTC | CASLGLAASYEQYF
NA | TRBJ1-2 | TRBV25-1 | NA | TGTGCCAGCCGCGACGCAGGGCAAAAATCCGACTATGGCTACACCTTC | CASRDAGQKSDYGYTF
NA | TRBJ2-5 | TRBV4-3 | NA | TGCGCCAGCAGCCAAGAATATGGGGGTCTGGAGACCCAGTACTTC | CASSQEYGGLETQYF
NA | TRBJ2-7 | TRBV20-1 | once | TGCAGTGCTAGTATCGGTAGCGGTTCTTACAATGAGCAGTACTTC | CSASIGSGSYNEQYF
TRBD1 | TRBJ2-1 | TRBV6-6 | many | TGTGCCAGCAGTTACTCGGGACAGGGGAGGAATGAGCAGTTCTTC | CASSYSGQGRNEQFF
NA | TRBJ1-2 | TRBV6-5 | many | TGTGCCAGCAGTTACGGGGGTTTCTATGGCTACACCTTC | CASSYGGFYGYTF
NA | TRBJ1-2 | TRBV6-6 | many | TGTGCCAGCAGTTACGTAGGGGGCTATGGCTACACCTTC | CASSYVGGYGYTF
NA | TRBJ2-5 | TRBV7-2 | NA | TGTGCCAGCAGCTTAATCCCTATGGCGGAGACCCAGTACTTC | CASSLIPMAETQYF
TRBD1 | TRBJ2-7 | TRBV7-9 | few | TGTGCCAGCAGCCTAGGGACAGGAGCGGCCTCCTACGAGCAGTACTTC | CASSLGTGAASYEQYF
TRBD2 | TRBJ2-7 | TRBV6-2/TRBV6-3 | NA | TGTGCCAGCAGTTACTCCGGGGCTAGCGGGGGAGCCGAGCAGTACTTC | CASSYSGASGGAEQYF
TRBD1 | TRBJ2-3 | TRBV5-1 | NA | TGCGCCAGCAGCTTGGCACAGGGGGCCGTAGATACGCAGTATTTT | CASSLAQGAVDTQYF
NA | TRBJ2-2 | TRBV2 | NA | TGTGCCTCCCGGGCGTTGTTGTTTGGCACCGGGGAGCTGTTTTTT | CASRALLFGTGELFF
NA | TRBJ1-1 | TRBV20-1 | few | TGCAGTGCTAGAAGGTCTTCGAATGAAGCTTTCTTT | CSARRSSNEAFF
NA | TRBJ2-4 | TRBV7-3 | NA | TGTGCCAGCAGCCTCTGGGGTCCAGGAGCCAAAAACATTCAGTACTTC | CASSLWGPGAKNIQYF
TRBD2 | TRBJ2-7 | TRBV6-5 | NA | TGTGCCAGCAGTCACACGACTAGCGGGAGACCTCACGAGCAGTACTTC | CASSHTTSGRPHEQYF
NA | TRBJ2-5 | TRBV7-2 | NA | TGTGCCAGCAGCTTAAAATTTAGGGTCGGGCAGGGGCTGGAGACCCAGTACTTC | CASSLKFRVGQGLETQYF
NA | TRBJ2-1 | TRBV6-6 | many | TGTGCCAGCAGTCCGACCGACTTAGAGCAGTTCTTC | CASSPTDLEQFF
NA | TRBJ1-6 | TRBV20-1 | few | TGCAGTGCTAGCCAGGGTGAGAATTCACCCCTCCACTTT | CSASQGENSPLHF
NA | TRBJ2-3 | TRBV7-2 | few | TGTGCCAGCACCCCGGGACTGAGCACAGATACGCAGTATTTT | CASTPGLSTDTQYF
TRBD2 | TRBJ2-3 | TRBV20-1 | few | TGCAGTGCTAGATCCCCTCTAGGAGCGGGGACCCCAGATACGCAGTATTTT | CSARSPLGAGTPDTQYF
TRBD2 | TRBJ2-1 | TRBV13 | NA | TGTGCCAGCAGCTTAGGCGGGACTAGCGGGAGTGGTGAGCAGTTCTTC | CASSLGGTSGSGEQFF
TRBD1 | TRBJ2-2 | TRBV11-2 | NA | TGTGCCAGCAGCTTACTGACAGGGGGAACCGGGGAGCTGTTTTTT | CASSLLTGGTGELFF
NA | TRBJ1-2 | TRBV20-1 | NA | TGCAGTGCTAGCTTCGGGACGGACTCTAACTATGGCTACACCTTC | CSASFGTDSNYGYTF
TRBD2 | TRBJ2-2 | TRBV29-1 | NA | TGCAGCGTTGGTGAGGCGGGAGCATCCGGGGAGCTGTTTTTT | CSVGEAGASGELFF
NA | TRBJ2-4 | TRBV6-2/TRBV6-3 | NA | TGTGCCAGCAGTTACTCGGCTCTACGGGCCAAAAACATTCAGTACTTC | CASSYSALRAKNIQYF
NA | TRBJ2-5 | TRBV5-1 | NA | TGCGCCAGCAGCGTGGACGGAGCCCAGTACTTC | CASSVDGAQYF
TRBD2 | TRBJ2-1 | TRBV2 | few | TGTGCCAGCAGAGCAGGGCTAGCGGGGGGCAATGAGCAGTTCTTC | CASRAGLAGGNEQFF
TRBD2 | TRBJ2-1 | TRBV24-1 | NA | TGTGCCACCAGTGAGGTAGCGGGGGGTGAGCAGTTCTTC | CATSEVAGGEQFF
TRBD1 | TRBJ1-5 | TRBV6-5 | few | TGTGCCAGCAGCCGGACAGGTGGACAGCCCCAGCATTTT | CASSRTGGQPQHF
TRBD2 | TRBJ2-1 | TRBV10-3 | few | TGTGCCATCAGTGAGTTCCAGACTAGCGGGAGGTATGAGCAGTTCTTC | CAISEFQTSGRYEQFF
NA | TRBJ2-3 | TRBV6-2/TRBV6-3 | NA | TGTGCCAGCAAAGCGACAGATACGCAGTATTTT | CASKATDTQYF
TRBD1 | TRBJ2-5 | TRBV20-1 | NA | TGCAGTGCTAGAGCGGGGACAGGGCGACAAGAGACCCAGTACTTC | CSARAGTGRQETQYF
NA | TRBJ2-3 | TRBV20-1 | once | TGCAGTGCTGTGACCGCTACAGATACGCAGTATTTT | CSAVTATDTQYF
NA | TRBJ2-3 | TRBV7-9 | NA | TGTGCCAGCAGCCCCCTAGGGGGAAGGACCACAGATACGCAGTATTTT | CASSPLGGRTTDTQYF
TRBD2 | TRBJ2-5 | TRBV20-1 | NA | TGCAGTGCTAGATCCGACCGACTAGCGGGGGGGCTTCCGAATGAGCAGTACTTC | CSARSDRLAGGLPNEQYF
NA | TRBJ1-2 | TRBV12-3/TRBV12-4 | few | TGTGCCAGCAGTAGCCGAACTCACTACACCTTC | CASSSRTHYTF